This TCR beta chain originates from a study of T cell responses to AZD1222 COVID-19 vaccine. Study-wide points: Spike-spanning, vaccine-associated CD4 TCRs were dominant at 160-218 and 743-854. Spike-specific TCR breadth and depth were elevated following two AZD1222 doses. Donors skewed white British and female; clonal diversity was possibly underestimated.

As to this clone: Its cognate antigen is unknown.

Germline V gives CDR1 SGHAT, CDR2 FQNNGV. V was shortened by 5 bases and J by 5 bases, with 15 bases between the two germline ends. There are 14 residues in the CDR3. Sequencing used immunoSEQ multiplex PCR; TCRdb keeps in-frame clones, though not all of them. The sample contains approximately 89,000 clones, over 75% of which appear only once. The chain combines TRBV11-2 with TRBJ1-1, with D hard to call. The input for sequencing was peripheral blood, taken on day 0 of AZD1222 vaccination. This TCR was recovered from an adult in good health. For the CDR3, the DNA is TGTGCCAGCAGCCCCGGCCGGAGGGATACTGAAGCTTTCTTT. Its translation: CASSPGRRDTEAFF.